A selection of T cell receptor beta chains follows, all from one sample in a study of beta chain features in type 1 diabetes. Profiled with immunoSEQ multiplex PCR; TCRdb holds only in-frame clones, not every one. The sample includes approximately 250,000 clones, 11% to 15% of them seen just once. The sequencing input was naive CD4+ T cells from blood. The origin of the receptors is a woman aged 35 to 49 in good health. Each CDR3 is given with its conserved first and last residue. A D gene is named only where the DNA matches it firmly. Size values are once, few and many counts, or a class for expanded clones, and some rows have none.

cdr3_length: 15; d_call: -; clone_size: few; j_call: TRBJ1-2; v_call: TRBV4-1; cdr3_nt: TGCGCCAGCAGCCAAGCCCCCCTTCGCCTAGATGGCTACACCTTC; cdr3_aa: CASSQAPLRLDGYTF
cdr3_length: 12; d_call: -; clone_size: -; j_call: TRBJ1-2; v_call: TRBV5-6; cdr3_nt: TGTGCCAGCAGCTTGCGACAGTATGGCTACACCTTC; cdr3_aa: CASSLRQYGYTF
cdr3_length: 16; d_call: -; clone_size: few; j_call: TRBJ2-3; v_call: TRBV25-1; cdr3_nt: TGTGCCAGCAGTGCCCAAGGGGGTCGGAGCACAGATACGCAGTATTTT; cdr3_aa: CASSAQGGRSTDTQYF
cdr3_length: 18; d_call: TRBD2; clone_size: few; j_call: TRBJ2-1; v_call: TRBV11-2; cdr3_nt: TGTGCCAGCAGCTTATATCTAGGGACTAGCATTTCCTACAATGAGCAGTTCTTC; cdr3_aa: CASSLYLGTSISYNEQFF
cdr3_length: 15; d_call: -; clone_size: -; j_call: TRBJ1-3; v_call: TRBV6-6; cdr3_nt: TGTGCCAGCAGTCCCCTATTACGTGCTGGAAACACCATATATTTT; cdr3_aa: CASSPLLRAGNTIYF
cdr3_length: 14; d_call: -; clone_size: -; j_call: TRBJ2-7; v_call: TRBV19; cdr3_nt: TGTGCCAGTAGTATAAAGGCAGGGAGGCGAGAGCAGTACTTC; cdr3_aa: CASSIKAGRREQYF
cdr3_length: 15; d_call: TRBD1; clone_size: few; j_call: TRBJ2-4; v_call: TRBV5-4; cdr3_nt: TGTGCCAGCAGCGTTGACAGGGTAGCCAAAAACATTCAGTACTTC; cdr3_aa: CASSVDRVAKNIQYF
cdr3_length: 14; d_call: TRBD1; clone_size: -; j_call: TRBJ1-4; v_call: TRBV7-9; cdr3_nt: TGTGCCAGCAGCGCGGGACAGTATAATGAAAAACTGTTTTTT; cdr3_aa: CASSAGQYNEKLFF
cdr3_length: 14; d_call: -; clone_size: -; j_call: TRBJ1-1; v_call: TRBV10-2; cdr3_nt: TGCGCCAGCAGAAGACAGGTGGCGAACACTGAAGCTTTCTTT; cdr3_aa: CASRRQVANTEAFF
cdr3_length: 13; d_call: TRBD1; clone_size: -; j_call: TRBJ1-2; v_call: TRBV5-4; cdr3_nt: TGTGCCAGCAGCAGAGACAGGGGGAACGGCTACACCTTC; cdr3_aa: CASSRDRGNGYTF
cdr3_length: 16; d_call: TRBD1; clone_size: -; j_call: TRBJ2-2; v_call: TRBV27; cdr3_nt: TGTGCCAGCAAGAAACTCGGGACAGGGAACACCGGGGAGCTGTTTTTT; cdr3_aa: CASKKLGTGNTGELFF
cdr3_length: 16; d_call: -; clone_size: -; j_call: TRBJ2-5; v_call: TRBV9; cdr3_nt: TGTGCCAGCAGCGTCACAGGAGGGGGGGCGGGGGAGACCCAGTACTTC; cdr3_aa: CASSVTGGGAGETQYF
cdr3_length: 17; d_call: TRBD1; clone_size: -; j_call: TRBJ2-4; v_call: TRBV12-5; cdr3_nt: TGTGCTAGTGGTTTGGTACGGGCACAGGGGGTCAAAAACATTCAGTACTTC; cdr3_aa: CASGLVRAQGVKNIQYF
cdr3_length: 13; d_call: TRBD2; clone_size: few; j_call: TRBJ2-1; v_call: TRBV2; cdr3_nt: TGTGCCAGGGGGGAGGGCAGGCGGGATGAGCAGTTCTTC; cdr3_aa: CARGEGRRDEQFF
cdr3_length: 13; d_call: TRBD1; clone_size: few; j_call: TRBJ1-2; v_call: TRBV6-1; cdr3_nt: TGTGCCAGCAGGGGTCAGGGGGCCGGCGGCTACACCTTC; cdr3_aa: CASRGQGAGGYTF
cdr3_length: 15; d_call: -; clone_size: -; j_call: TRBJ2-1; v_call: TRBV10-1; cdr3_nt: TGCGCCAGCAGTGACAGGCTCGGCTCCTACAATGAGCAGTTCTTC; cdr3_aa: CASSDRLGSYNEQFF
cdr3_length: 13; d_call: TRBD1; clone_size: -; j_call: TRBJ2-7; v_call: TRBV2; cdr3_nt: TGTGCCAGCAGTCGACAGGGCTCCTACGAGCAGTACTTC; cdr3_aa: CASSRQGSYEQYF
cdr3_length: 14; d_call: TRBD1; clone_size: -; j_call: TRBJ1-5; v_call: TRBV6-6; cdr3_nt: TGTGCCAGCAGTTACTACGACAGGGATCAGCCCCAGCATTTT; cdr3_aa: CASSYYDRDQPQHF
cdr3_length: 11; d_call: -; clone_size: once; j_call: TRBJ2-1; v_call: TRBV5-4; cdr3_nt: TGTGCCAGCAGCTTTACGGATGAGCAGTTCTTC; cdr3_aa: CASSFTDEQFF
cdr3_length: 15; d_call: -; clone_size: few; j_call: TRBJ1-4; v_call: TRBV5-1; cdr3_nt: TGCGCCAGCAGCTCCACTAGCCGGGGTGATGAAAAACTGTTTTTT; cdr3_aa: CASSSTSRGDEKLFF
cdr3_length: 16; d_call: TRBD2; clone_size: -; j_call: TRBJ2-3; v_call: TRBV5-6; cdr3_nt: TGTGCCAGCAGCTTAGGACTAGCGGCAATCACAGATACGCAGTATTTT; cdr3_aa: CASSLGLAAITDTQYF
cdr3_length: 16; d_call: -; clone_size: few; j_call: TRBJ2-1; v_call: TRBV19; cdr3_nt: TGTGCCAGTATCGGGGGCACAGGGGTGTGGAACAATGAGCAGTTCTTC; cdr3_aa: CASIGGTGVWNNEQFF
cdr3_length: 13; d_call: -; clone_size: few; j_call: TRBJ2-7; v_call: TRBV6-5; cdr3_nt: TGTGCCAGCAGTTCCCTAGGGGGCTACGAGCAGTACTTC; cdr3_aa: CASSSLGGYEQYF
cdr3_length: 13; d_call: TRBD1; clone_size: few; j_call: TRBJ1-1; v_call: TRBV6-6; cdr3_nt: TGTGCCAGCAGCTCGGGACAGAGCCGAGAAGCTTTCTTT; cdr3_aa: CASSSGQSREAFF
cdr3_length: 13; d_call: -; clone_size: many; j_call: TRBJ2-3; v_call: TRBV7-2; cdr3_nt: TGTGCCAGCAGCTCCGGTAGCACAGATACGCAGTATTTT; cdr3_aa: CASSSGSTDTQYF
cdr3_length: 12; d_call: TRBD1; clone_size: few; j_call: TRBJ1-1; v_call: TRBV10-3; cdr3_nt: TGTGCCATCGGGACAGTGAACACTGAAGCTTTCTTT; cdr3_aa: CAIGTVNTEAFF